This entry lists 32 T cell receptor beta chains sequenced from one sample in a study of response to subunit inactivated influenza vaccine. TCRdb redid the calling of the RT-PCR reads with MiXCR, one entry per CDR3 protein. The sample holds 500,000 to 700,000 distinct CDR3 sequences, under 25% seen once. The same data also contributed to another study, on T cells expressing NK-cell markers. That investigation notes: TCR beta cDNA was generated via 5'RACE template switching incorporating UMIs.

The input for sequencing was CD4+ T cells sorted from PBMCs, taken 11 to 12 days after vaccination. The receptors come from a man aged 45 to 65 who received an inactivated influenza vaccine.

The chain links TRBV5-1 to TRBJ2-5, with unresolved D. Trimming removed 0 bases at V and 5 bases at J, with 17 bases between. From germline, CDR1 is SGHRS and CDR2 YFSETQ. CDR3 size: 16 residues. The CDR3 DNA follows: TGCGCCAGCAGCTTGGCCCCGGTTCTAGGACGGGAGACCCAGTACTTC. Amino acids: CASSLAPVLGRETQYF.

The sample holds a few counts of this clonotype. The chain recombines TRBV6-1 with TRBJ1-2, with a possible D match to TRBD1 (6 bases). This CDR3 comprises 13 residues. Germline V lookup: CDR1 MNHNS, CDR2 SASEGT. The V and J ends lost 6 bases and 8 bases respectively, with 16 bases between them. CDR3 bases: TGTGCCAGCAGCGAGACAGGAACAGGGGGCTACACCTTC. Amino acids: CASSETGTGGYTF.

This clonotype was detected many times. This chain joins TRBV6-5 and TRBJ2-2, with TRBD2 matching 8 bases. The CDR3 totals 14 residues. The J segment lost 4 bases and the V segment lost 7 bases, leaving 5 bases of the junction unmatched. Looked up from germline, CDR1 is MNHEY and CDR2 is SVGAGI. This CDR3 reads CASNSGTATGELFF. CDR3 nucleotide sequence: TGTGCCAGCAATAGCGGGACTGCCACCGGGGAGCTGTTTTTT.

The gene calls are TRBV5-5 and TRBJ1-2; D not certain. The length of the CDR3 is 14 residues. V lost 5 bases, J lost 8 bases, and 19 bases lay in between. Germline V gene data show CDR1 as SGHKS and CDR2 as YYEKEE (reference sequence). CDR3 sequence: CASSIIEPTPGYTF. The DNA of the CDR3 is TGTGCCAGCAGTATCATCGAACCAACCCCGGGCTACACCTTC.

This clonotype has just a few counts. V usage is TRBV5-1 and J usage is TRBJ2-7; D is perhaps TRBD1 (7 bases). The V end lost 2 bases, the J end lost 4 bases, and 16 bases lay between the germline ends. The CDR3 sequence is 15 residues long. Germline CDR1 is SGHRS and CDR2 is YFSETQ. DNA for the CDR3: TGCGCCAGCAGCTTCACTCAGGGGGGATCTTACGAGCAGTACTTC. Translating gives CASSFTQGGSYEQYF. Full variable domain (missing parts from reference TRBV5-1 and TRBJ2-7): KAGVTQTPRYLIKTRGQQVTLSCSPISGHRSVSWYQQTPGQGLQFLFEYFSETQRNKGNFPGRFSGRQFSNSRSEMNVSTLELGDSALYLCASSFTQGGSYEQYFGPGTRLTVT.

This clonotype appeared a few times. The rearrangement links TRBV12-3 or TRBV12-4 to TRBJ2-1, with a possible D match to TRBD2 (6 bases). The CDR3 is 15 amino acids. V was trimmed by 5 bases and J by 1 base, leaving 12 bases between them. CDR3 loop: CASSRRVSSYNEQFF. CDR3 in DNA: TGTGCCAGCAGTAGGAGGGTAAGTTCCTACAATGAGCAGTTCTTC.

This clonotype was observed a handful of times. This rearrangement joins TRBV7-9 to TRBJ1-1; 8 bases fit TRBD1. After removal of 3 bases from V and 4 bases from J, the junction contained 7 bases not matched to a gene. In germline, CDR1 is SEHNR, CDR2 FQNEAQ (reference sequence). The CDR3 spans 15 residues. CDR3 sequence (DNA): TGTGCCAGCAGCTTGACAGGCAGGGGGCGCACTGAAGCTTTCTTT. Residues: CASSLTGRGRTEAFF.

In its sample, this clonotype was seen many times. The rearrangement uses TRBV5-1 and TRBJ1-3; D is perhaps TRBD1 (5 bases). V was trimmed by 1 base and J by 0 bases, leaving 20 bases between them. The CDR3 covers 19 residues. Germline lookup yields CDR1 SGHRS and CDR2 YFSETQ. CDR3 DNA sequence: TGCGCCAGCAGCTTGAACTCCGATAGGGACTACCGCTCTGGAAACACCATATATTTT. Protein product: CASSLNSDRDYRSGNTIYF.

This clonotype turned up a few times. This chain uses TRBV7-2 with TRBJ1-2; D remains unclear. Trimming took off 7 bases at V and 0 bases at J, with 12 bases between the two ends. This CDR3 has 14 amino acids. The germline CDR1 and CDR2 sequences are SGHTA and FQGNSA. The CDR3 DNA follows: TGTGCCAGCACTAACACGGCGGCTAACTATGGCTACACCTTC. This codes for CASTNTAANYGYTF.

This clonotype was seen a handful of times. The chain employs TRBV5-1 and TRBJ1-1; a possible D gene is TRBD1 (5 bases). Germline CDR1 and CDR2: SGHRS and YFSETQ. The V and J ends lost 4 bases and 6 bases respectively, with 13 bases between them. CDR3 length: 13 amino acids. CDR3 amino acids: CASSPGVGAEAFF. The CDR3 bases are TGCGCCAGCAGCCCTGGGGTGGGGGCTGAAGCTTTCTTT.

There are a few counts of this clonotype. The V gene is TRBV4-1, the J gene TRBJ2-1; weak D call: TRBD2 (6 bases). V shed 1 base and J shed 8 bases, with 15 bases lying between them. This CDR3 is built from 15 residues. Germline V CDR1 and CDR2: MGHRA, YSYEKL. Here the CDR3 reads CASSQAPRLVDEQFF. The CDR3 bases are TGCGCCAGCAGCCAAGCACCCAGACTAGTTGATGAGCAGTTCTTC.

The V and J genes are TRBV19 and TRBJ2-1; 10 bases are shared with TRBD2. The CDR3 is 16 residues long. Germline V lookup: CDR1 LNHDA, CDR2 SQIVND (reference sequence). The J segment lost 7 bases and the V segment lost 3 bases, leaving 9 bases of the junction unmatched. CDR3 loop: CASSILSGGARNEQFF. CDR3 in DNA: TGTGCCAGTAGTATTTTGAGCGGGGGGGCTAGGAATGAGCAGTTCTTC. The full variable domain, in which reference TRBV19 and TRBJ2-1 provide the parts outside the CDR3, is DGGITQSPKYLFRKEGQNVTLSCEQNLNHDAMYWYRQDPGQGLRLIYYSQIVNDFQKGDIAEGYSVSREKKESFPLTVTSAQKNPTAFYLCASSILSGGARNEQFFGPGTRLTVL.

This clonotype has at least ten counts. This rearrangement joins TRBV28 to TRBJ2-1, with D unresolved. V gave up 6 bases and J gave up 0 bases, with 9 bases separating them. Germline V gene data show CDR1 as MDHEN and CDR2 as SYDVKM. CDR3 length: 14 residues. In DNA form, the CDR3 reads TGTGCCAGCAGGACATTCAACTCCTACAATGAGCAGTTCTTC. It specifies CASRTFNSYNEQFF.

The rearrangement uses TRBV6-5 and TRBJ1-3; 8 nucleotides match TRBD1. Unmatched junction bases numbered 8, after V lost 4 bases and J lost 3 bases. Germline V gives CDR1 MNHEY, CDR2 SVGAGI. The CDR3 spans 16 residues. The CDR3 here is CASSSRTGRFGNTIYF. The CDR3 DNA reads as TGTGCCAGCAGTTCGCGGACAGGGCGGTTTGGAAACACCATATATTTT.

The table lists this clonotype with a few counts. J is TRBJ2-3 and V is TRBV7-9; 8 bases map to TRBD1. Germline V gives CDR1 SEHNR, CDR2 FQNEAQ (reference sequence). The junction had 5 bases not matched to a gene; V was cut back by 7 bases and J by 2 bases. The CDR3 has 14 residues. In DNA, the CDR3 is TGTGCCAGCAACTCGGACAGGGACACAGATACGCAGTATTTT. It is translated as CASNSDRDTDTQYF.

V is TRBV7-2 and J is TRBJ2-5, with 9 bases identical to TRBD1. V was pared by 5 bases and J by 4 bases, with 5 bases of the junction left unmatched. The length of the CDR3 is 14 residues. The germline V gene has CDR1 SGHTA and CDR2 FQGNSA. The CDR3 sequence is CASSPGDRVETQYF. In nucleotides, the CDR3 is TGTGCCAGCAGCCCCGGGGACAGGGTAGAGACCCAGTACTTC.

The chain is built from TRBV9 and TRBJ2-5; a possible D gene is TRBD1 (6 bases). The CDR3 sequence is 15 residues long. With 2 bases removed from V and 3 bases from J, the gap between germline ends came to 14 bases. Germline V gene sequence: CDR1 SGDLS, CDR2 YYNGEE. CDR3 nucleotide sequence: TGTGCCAGCAGCGTGACAGGCGGGCTAAAAGAGACCCAGTACTTC. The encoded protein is CASSVTGGLKETQYF. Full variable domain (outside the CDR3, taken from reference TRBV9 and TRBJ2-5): DSGVTQTPKHLITATGQRVTLRCSPRSGDLSVYWYQQSLDQGLQFLIQYYNGEERAKGNILERFSAQQFPDLHSELNLSSLELGDSALYFCASSVTGGLKETQYFGPGTRLLVL.

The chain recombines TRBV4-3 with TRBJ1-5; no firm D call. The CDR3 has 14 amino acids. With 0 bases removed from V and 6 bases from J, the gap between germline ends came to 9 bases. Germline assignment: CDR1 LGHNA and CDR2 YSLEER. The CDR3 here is CASSQDQWAQPQHF. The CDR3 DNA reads TGCGCCAGCAGCCAAGATCAATGGGCTCAGCCCCAGCATTTT.

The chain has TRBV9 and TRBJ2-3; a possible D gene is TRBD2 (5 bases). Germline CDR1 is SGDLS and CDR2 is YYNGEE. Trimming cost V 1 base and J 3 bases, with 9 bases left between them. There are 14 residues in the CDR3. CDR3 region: CASSVRTLTDTQYF. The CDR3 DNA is TGTGCCAGCAGCGTACGGACTCTAACAGATACGCAGTATTTT.

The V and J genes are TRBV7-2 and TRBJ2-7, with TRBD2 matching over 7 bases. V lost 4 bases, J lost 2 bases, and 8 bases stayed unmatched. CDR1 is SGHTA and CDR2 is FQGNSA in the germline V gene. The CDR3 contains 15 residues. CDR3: CASSSRTSNPYEQYF. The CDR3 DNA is TGTGCCAGCAGCTCCCGGACTAGTAACCCCTACGAGCAGTACTTC.

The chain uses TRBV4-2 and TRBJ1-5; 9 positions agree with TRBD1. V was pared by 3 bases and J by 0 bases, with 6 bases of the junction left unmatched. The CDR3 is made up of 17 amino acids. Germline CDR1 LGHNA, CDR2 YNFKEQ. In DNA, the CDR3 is TGTGCCAGCAGCCAGAAGGGGACAGGGTATAGCAATCAGCCCCAGCATTTT. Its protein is CASSQKGTGYSNQPQHF.

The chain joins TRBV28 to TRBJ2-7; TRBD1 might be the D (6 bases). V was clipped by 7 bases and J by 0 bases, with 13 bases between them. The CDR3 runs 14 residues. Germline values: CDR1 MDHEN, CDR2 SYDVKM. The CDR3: CASTLQGSSYEQYF. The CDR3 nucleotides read TGTGCCAGCACCCTTCAGGGGTCCTCCTACGAGCAGTACTTC.

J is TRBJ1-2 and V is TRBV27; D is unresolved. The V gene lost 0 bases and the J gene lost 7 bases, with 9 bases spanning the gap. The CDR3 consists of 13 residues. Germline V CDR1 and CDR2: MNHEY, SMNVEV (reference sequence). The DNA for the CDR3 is TGTGCCAGCAGTTTATCAGGGTCCGGTGGCTACACCTTC. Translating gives CASSLSGSGGYTF.

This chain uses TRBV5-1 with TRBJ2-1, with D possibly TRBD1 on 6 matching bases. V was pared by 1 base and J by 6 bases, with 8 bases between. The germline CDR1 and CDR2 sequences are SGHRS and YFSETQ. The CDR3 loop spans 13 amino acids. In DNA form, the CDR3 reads TGCGCCAGCAGCTTGACAGGGCCCAATGAGCAGTTCTTC. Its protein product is CASSLTGPNEQFF. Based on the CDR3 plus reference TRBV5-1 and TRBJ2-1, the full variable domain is KAGVTQTPRYLIKTRGQQVTLSCSPISGHRSVSWYQQTPGQGLQFLFEYFSETQRNKGNFPGRFSGRQFSNSRSEMNVSTLELGDSALYLCASSLTGPNEQFFGPGTRLTVL.

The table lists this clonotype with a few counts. CDR3 loop: CASSVGTGAGGELFF. CDR3 sequence (DNA): TGTGCCAGCAGCGTAGGGACAGGGGCTGGCGGGGAGCTGTTTTTT. The rearrangement uses TRBV9 and TRBJ2-2, with 9 nucleotides matching TRBD1. The CDR3 sequence is 15 residues long. Germline loops: CDR1 SGDLS, CDR2 YYNGEE. With V trimmed by 0 bases and J by 7 bases, 4 bases remained unmatched.

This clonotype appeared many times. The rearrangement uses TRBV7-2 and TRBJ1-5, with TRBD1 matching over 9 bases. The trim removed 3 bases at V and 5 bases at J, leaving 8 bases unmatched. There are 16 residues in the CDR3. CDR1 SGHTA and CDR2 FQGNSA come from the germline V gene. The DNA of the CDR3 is TGTGCCAGCAGCTTGACAGGGGGGGGCCTTTATCAGCCCCAGCATTTT. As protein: CASSLTGGGLYQPQHF. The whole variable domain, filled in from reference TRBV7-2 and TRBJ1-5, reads GAGVSQSPSNKVTEKGKDVELRCDPISGHTALYWYRQSLGQGLEFLIYFQGNSAPDKSGLPSDRFSAERTGGSVSTLTIQRTQQEDSAVYLCASSLTGGGLYQPQHFGDGTRLSIL.

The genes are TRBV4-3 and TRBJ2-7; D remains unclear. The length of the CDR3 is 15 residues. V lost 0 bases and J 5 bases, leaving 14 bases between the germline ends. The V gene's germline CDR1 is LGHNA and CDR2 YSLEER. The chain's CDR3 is CASSQDAPGLHEQYF. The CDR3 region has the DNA TGCGCCAGCAGCCAAGATGCGCCTGGGCTCCACGAGCAGTACTTC.

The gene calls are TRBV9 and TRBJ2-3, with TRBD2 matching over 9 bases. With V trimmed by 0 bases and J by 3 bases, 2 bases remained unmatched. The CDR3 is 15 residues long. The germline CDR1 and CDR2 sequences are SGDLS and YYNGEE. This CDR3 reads CASSVDSGSTDTQYF. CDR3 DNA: TGTGCCAGCAGCGTAGATAGCGGGAGTACAGATACGCAGTATTTT.

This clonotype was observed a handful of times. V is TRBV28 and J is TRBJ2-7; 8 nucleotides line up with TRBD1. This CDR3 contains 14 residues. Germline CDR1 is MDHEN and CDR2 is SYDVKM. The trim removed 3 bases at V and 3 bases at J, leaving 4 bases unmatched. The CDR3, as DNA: TGTGCCAGCAGTTTTTATGGACAGGGCTACGAGCAGTACTTC. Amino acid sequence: CASSFYGQGYEQYF. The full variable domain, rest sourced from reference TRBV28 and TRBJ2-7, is DVKVTQSSRYLVKRTGEKVFLECVQDMDHENMFWYRQDPGLGLRLIYFSYDVKMKEKGDIPEGYSVSREKKERFSLILESASTNQTSMYLCASSFYGQGYEQYFGPGTRLTVT.

DNA for the CDR3: TGTGCCACCAGCAGAGAGGCAGGGGTTTGGCCCCAGCATTTT. Translating gives CATSREAGVWPQHF. The gene calls are TRBV15 and TRBJ1-5; TRBD1 is a possible D gene (6 bases). The CDR3 spans 14 residues. Germline V CDR1 and CDR2: LNHNV, YYDKDF (reference sequence). Trimming stripped 0 bases from V and 9 bases from J, with 12 bases between.

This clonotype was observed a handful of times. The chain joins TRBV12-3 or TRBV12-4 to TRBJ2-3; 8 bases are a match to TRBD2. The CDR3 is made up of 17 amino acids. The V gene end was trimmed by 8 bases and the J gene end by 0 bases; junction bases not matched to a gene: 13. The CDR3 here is CASRPGGEASSTDTQYF. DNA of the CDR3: TGTGCCAGCCGTCCGGGGGGGGAGGCATCTAGCACAGATACGCAGTATTTT.

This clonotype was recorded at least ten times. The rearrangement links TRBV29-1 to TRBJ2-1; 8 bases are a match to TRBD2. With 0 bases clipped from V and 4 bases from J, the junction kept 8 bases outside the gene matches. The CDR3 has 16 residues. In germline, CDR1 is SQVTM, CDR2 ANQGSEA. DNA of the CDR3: TGCAGCGTTGAAGATCGGGCGGGGGGCCTATACAATGAGCAGTTCTTC. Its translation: CSVEDRAGGLYNEQFF.